Each of the 32 T cell receptor beta chains below was sequenced from the same sample in a study of monozygotic twins with inflammatory bowel disease. TCRdb re-called the 5' RACE reads and shows each CDR3 protein once, DNA omitted. The sample includes some 440,000 distinct CDR3 sequences. The source material was blood. The source of these receptors is a human donor with ulcerative colitis or Crohn's disease, or a healthy co-twin of an affected twin (not recorded which).

The V gene is TRBV3-1, the J gene TRBJ2-4. The length of the CDR3 is 14 residues. The germline V gene has CDR1 LGHDT and CDR2 YNNKEL (reference sequence). CDR3 sequence reads: CASSQHGAKNIQYF.

The chain combines TRBV3-1 with TRBJ1-1; the TCRdb D gene call, TRBD1, has no DNA to confirm it. CDR3 length equals 15 residues. Germline V gene sequence: CDR1 LGHDT, CDR2 YNNKEL (reference sequence). The CDR3 loop is CASSQGAGSVSLAFF.

This chain joins TRBV20-1 and TRBJ1-1; TCRdb's assignment of TRBD1 cannot be checked, as there is no DNA. This CDR3 has 13 amino acids. Germline CDR1 is DFQATT and CDR2 is SNEGSKA (reference sequence). CDR3 protein: CSASRTVNTEAFF.

V is TRBV18 and J is TRBJ1-1; TCRdb's assignment of TRBD1 cannot be checked, as there is no DNA. Germline values: CDR1 KGHSH, CDR2 LQKENI. CDR3 size: 14 residues. The CDR3 sequence is CASSPSGSFTEAFF.

This rearrangement joins TRBV15 to TRBJ2-1. Germline V CDR1 and CDR2: LNHNV, YYDKDF (reference sequence). This CDR3 contains 16 residues. The chain's CDR3 is CATSEDGTLGRNEQFF.

The chain employs TRBV7-8 and TRBJ1-6; the D gene TCRdb calls, TRBD1, cannot be checked with no DNA. CDR1 and CDR2 from the germline V gene are SGHVS and FQNEAQ. CDR3 length: 15 residues. The chain's CDR3 is CASSLARGLNTPLHF.

The V gene is TRBV10-3, the J gene TRBJ2-7. Germline CDR1 is ENHRY and CDR2 is SYGVKD. The CDR3 is 11 residues long. CDR3: CAISSSYEQYF.

The CDR3 is CSVEDLRQGVSGANVLTF. The rearrangement joins TRBV29-1 to TRBJ2-6; TCRdb names TRBD1, which stays unverified in the absence of DNA. The CDR3 is made up of 18 amino acids. The V gene's germline CDR1 is SQVTM and CDR2 ANQGSEA.

The V and J genes are TRBV5-1 and TRBJ1-2; the D gene TCRdb calls, TRBD1, cannot be checked with no DNA. This CDR3 has 15 residues. Germline V gene sequence: CDR1 SGHRS, CDR2 YFSETQ. This CDR3 reads CASSQTTGLVYGYTF.

The genes are TRBV5-1 and TRBJ2-5; TCRdb's D call, TRBD2, is unchecked because there is no DNA. This CDR3 has 14 amino acids. CDR1 SGHRS and CDR2 YFSETQ come from the germline V gene. The CDR3 loop is CASSFRRADETQYF. Full variable domain (rest looked up from reference TRBV5-1 and TRBJ2-5): KAGVTQTPRYLIKTRGQQVTLSCSPISGHRSVSWYQQTPGQGLQFLFEYFSETQRNKGNFPGRFSGRQFSNSRSEMNVSTLELGDSALYLCASSFRRADETQYFGPGTRLLVL.

The rearrangement uses TRBV9 and TRBJ2-3. Germline V gene sequence: CDR1 SGDLS, CDR2 YYNGEE. This CDR3 spans 14 amino acids. CDR3 sequence: CASSGTPTTDTQYF.

The rearrangement uses TRBV5-6 and TRBJ2-5; TCRdb designates TRBD1, a call that cannot be tested without DNA. Looked up from germline, CDR1 is SGHDT and CDR2 is YYEEEE. The CDR3 length is 15 residues. The CDR3: CASSPLTDFQETQYF.

The V call is TRBV5-1, the J call TRBJ2-1. In germline, CDR1 is SGHRS, CDR2 YFSETQ. The CDR3 covers 16 residues. The CDR3 region is CASSLLQLVTYNEQFF.

The chain couples TRBV7-3 to TRBJ2-2; the TCRdb call, TRBD2, lacks DNA for checking. The CDR3 extends over 17 amino acids. The V gene's germline CDR1 is SGHTA and CDR2 FQGTGA. CDR3 region: CASSLRSAGANTGELFF.

The rearrangement links TRBV3-1 to TRBJ2-3. The CDR3 has 12 residues. Germline CDR1 is LGHDT and CDR2 is YNNKEL (reference sequence). The CDR3 reads CASSRTRDTQYF.

The rearrangement joins TRBV5-6 to TRBJ1-6; TCRdb selects TRBD1, and the lack of DNA leaves this call unchecked. There are 17 residues in the CDR3. CDR1 SGHDT and CDR2 YYEEEE come from the germline V gene. The CDR3 sequence is CASSLPGAGRYNSPLHF.

The gene calls are TRBV9 and TRBJ1-2; TCRdb names TRBD1, which stays unverified in the absence of DNA. Germline V CDR1 and CDR2: SGDLS, YYNGEE. This CDR3 has 13 residues. The CDR3 sequence is CASSVSGRDGYTF.

The rearrangement links TRBV3-1 to TRBJ2-3; without DNA, the TCRdb call of TRBD2 cannot be checked. Germline CDR1 is LGHDT and CDR2 is YNNKEL (reference sequence). This CDR3 is 19 amino acids long. CDR3 loop: CASSPLRPDGTPYTDTQYF.

CDR3 sequence reads: CSVLPGDNIQYF. The chain uses TRBV29-1 and TRBJ2-4; TCRdb gives TRBD1 as the D gene, but with no DNA this cannot be confirmed. CDR3 size: 12 residues. In germline, CDR1 is SQVTM, CDR2 ANQGSEA.

The chain has TRBV7-3 and TRBJ2-3; checking the TCRdb D call of TRBD2 is not possible without DNA. CDR3 length equals 16 residues. From germline, CDR1 is SGHTA and CDR2 FQGTGA. The CDR3 loop is CASSFNRGGRTDTQYF.

The chain joins TRBV28 to TRBJ2-7; TCRdb selects TRBD2, and the lack of DNA leaves this call unchecked. This CDR3 is 14 amino acids long. Germline V gives CDR1 MDHEN, CDR2 SYDVKM. This chain's CDR3 is CASSLGTTSYEQYF.

V gene TRBV20-1 combines with J gene TRBJ2-5; TCRdb gives TRBD2 as the D gene, but with no DNA this cannot be confirmed. Germline V gene sequence: CDR1 DFQATT, CDR2 SNEGSKA (reference sequence). The CDR3 loop spans 12 amino acids. CDR3 in amino acids: CSARQGPWTQYF.

The chain employs TRBV12-3 or TRBV12-4 and TRBJ2-6; with no DNA, the TCRdb D assignment of TRBD1 cannot be verified. There are 22 residues in the CDR3. The CDR3 here is CASSLHVGMGAQDLSGANVLTF.

The rearrangement links TRBV11-2 to TRBJ2-7; TCRdb reports TRBD1, a call that lacks DNA to check it against. The CDR3 is 18 amino acids. CDR1 SGHAT and CDR2 FQNNGV come from the germline V gene. The CDR3 sequence is CASSLRRSEGVVTYEQYF.

The V gene is TRBV3-1, the J gene TRBJ2-7; the TCRdb call, TRBD2, lacks DNA for checking. The germline CDR1 and CDR2 sequences are LGHDT and YNNKEL (reference sequence). CDR3 length: 15 residues. The CDR3: CASSPRSPATYEQYF.

The chain joins TRBV5-1 to TRBJ2-3; TCRdb calls TRBD1, which cannot be checked without DNA. The V gene's germline CDR1 is SGHRS and CDR2 YFSETQ. CDR3 length: 15 residues. CDR3 region: CASSLGPGGSDTQYF.

V is TRBV7-9 and J is TRBJ2-1; TCRdb's D call of TRBD1 is untestable without DNA. The CDR3 is made up of 13 amino acids. Germline V CDR1 and CDR2: SEHNR, FQNEAQ (reference sequence). CDR3 in amino acids: CASYRQGEDEQFF.

The chain uses TRBV6-1 and TRBJ2-5; absent DNA, TCRdb's TRBD2 call cannot be checked. The germline gives CDR1 MNHNS, CDR2 SASEGT. The CDR3 contains 14 residues. The CDR3 reads CASRILAEKETQYF.

The chain recombines TRBV4-1 with TRBJ1-1; the TCRdb D gene call, TRBD1, has no DNA to confirm it. The CDR3 is 16 residues long. The germline gives CDR1 MGHRA, CDR2 YSYEKL. Here the CDR3 reads CASSPWTGGGNTEAFF.

The CDR3 loop reads CASSSGQTSLGEQFF. J is TRBJ2-1 and V is TRBV5-1; the D gene TCRdb calls, TRBD1, cannot be checked with no DNA. The CDR3 consists of 15 residues. The germline V gene encodes CDR1 SGHRS and CDR2 YFSETQ.

The chain links TRBV20-1 to TRBJ2-1; without DNA, the TCRdb call of TRBD2 cannot be checked. CDR3 length: 14 amino acids. Germline V gene sequence: CDR1 DFQATT, CDR2 SNEGSKA (reference sequence). CDR3 loop: CSASETSRNGEQFF.

The rearrangement uses TRBV19 and TRBJ1-1; TCRdb's D gene call, TRBD1, goes unchecked for lack of DNA. This CDR3 region has 13 residues. The V gene's germline CDR1 is LNHDA and CDR2 SQIVND (reference sequence). CDR3: CASQRQTNTEAFF.